This T cell receptor beta chain was retrieved from a study of metastatic and nonmetastatic thyroid tumors. Study background: Blood and tumor or nodule tissue repertoires from malignant and benign thyroid patients were compared.

Per the original methods: Clinicopathological groups of papillary thyroid cancer showed CDR3 differences that were used to build a distant-metastasis classifier. TCRdb re-called clones via MiXCR from the PCR reads. What appears here as the V and J calls and clone size reflects TCRdb's work, not the paper's. Altogether over 40,000 clones are present, under 30% being singletons, with the ten largest covering approximately 3.5%. Thyroid surgery took place with no prior treatment in any patient. Germline V gene sequence: CDR1 MNHEY, CDR2 SVGAGI. The ends were cut back, 2 bases at V and 4 bases at J, with 14 bases in the middle. CDR3 length: 15 amino acids. This clone was seen repeatedly, ten times or more.

Sequenced: blood. The receptor was isolated from a male donor with papillary thyroid cancer or a benign thyroid nodule (not recorded which). Some clones in this sample may be carry-over from other donors' samples. The chain uses TRBV6-5 and TRBJ1-2; D possibly corresponds to TRBD1 (6 bases). CDR3 bases: TGTGCCAGCAGTTACCCGGGGGAACAGGGCTATGGCTACACCTTC. It encodes CASSYPGEQGYGYTF.